This is a list of T cell receptor beta chains from one sample in a study of cytomegalovirus exposure and HLA in healthy donors. TCRdb's copy holds only in-frame clones and misses some; the assay was immunoSEQ multiplex PCR. The table lists more than 95,000 clones, 75% to 85% of them singletons, with less than 2% in the top ten. The sample taken for sequencing was PBMCs. Receptors originate from a man aged 50-60 years in good health and CMV-seronegative. The CDR3 runs from the conserved cysteine through the conserved F or W. A D gene is named only where the DNA matches it firmly. Clone size is stated in some rows and not others, as once, few, many or a class when expanded.

d_gene: TRBD1; abundance: .; j_gene: TRBJ1-2; v_gene: TRBV23-1; CDR3aa: CASSQPGQEIYGYTF; CDR3nt: TGCGCCAGCAGTCAACCTGGACAGGAGATCTATGGCTACACCTTC
d_gene: .; abundance: .; j_gene: TRBJ2-1; v_gene: TRBV28; CDR3aa: CASSLGYRGEQFF; CDR3nt: TGTGCCAGCAGTTTAGGATATAGGGGAGAGCAGTTCTTC
d_gene: TRBD1; abundance: .; j_gene: TRBJ1-6; v_gene: TRBV7-2; CDR3aa: CASSYRDSGSPLHF; CDR3nt: TGTGCCAGCAGCTACCGGGACAGTGGTTCACCCCTCCACTTT
d_gene: TRBD1; abundance: .; j_gene: TRBJ1-2; v_gene: TRBV7-2; CDR3aa: CASSLDRGGNYGYTF; CDR3nt: TGTGCCAGCAGCTTAGACAGGGGTGGCAACTATGGCTACACCTTC
d_gene: .; abundance: .; j_gene: TRBJ2-1; v_gene: TRBV19; CDR3aa: CASSIYGGTYNEQFF; CDR3nt: TGTGCCAGTAGTATATATGGCGGAACCTACAATGAGCAGTTCTTC
d_gene: .; abundance: once; j_gene: TRBJ2-5; v_gene: TRBV19; CDR3aa: CASPRGDETQYF; CDR3nt: TGTGCCAGCCCCAGGGGGGATGAGACCCAGTACTTC
d_gene: .; abundance: few; j_gene: TRBJ1-5; v_gene: TRBV7-2; CDR3aa: CASSPLGASNQPQHF; CDR3nt: TGTGCCAGCAGCCCGCTGGGCGCTAGCAATCAGCCCCAGCATTTT
d_gene: TRBD2; abundance: once; j_gene: TRBJ2-2; v_gene: TRBV7-8; CDR3aa: CASSLARGAQRELFF; CDR3nt: TGTGCCAGCAGCTTAGCGCGGGGGGCGCAAAGGGAGCTGTTTTTT
d_gene: .; abundance: .; j_gene: TRBJ2-2; v_gene: TRBV5-5; CDR3aa: CASSLVVVQGGNTGELFF; CDR3nt: TGTGCCAGCAGCTTGGTGGTCGTCCAGGGGGGCAACACCGGGGAGCTGTTTTTT
d_gene: .; abundance: .; j_gene: TRBJ1-2; v_gene: TRBV6-5; CDR3aa: CASSYSVGGFYGYTF; CDR3nt: TGTGCCAGCAGTTATTCCGTCGGGGGTTTCTATGGCTACACCTTC
d_gene: .; abundance: .; j_gene: TRBJ1-3; v_gene: TRBV15; CDR3aa: CATSREGFQGNTIYF; CDR3nt: TGTGCCACCAGCAGAGAAGGGTTTCAGGGGAACACCATATATTTT
d_gene: TRBD1; abundance: .; j_gene: TRBJ1-1; v_gene: TRBV7-9; CDR3aa: CSGDRETNTEAFF; CDR3nt: TGTTCCGGCGACAGGGAAACGAACACTGAAGCTTTCTTT
d_gene: TRBD1; abundance: .; j_gene: TRBJ1-4; v_gene: TRBV7-9; CDR3aa: CASSIWTGGRTNEKLFF; CDR3nt: TGTGCCAGCAGCATATGGACAGGGGGCCGAACTAATGAAAAACTGTTTTTT
d_gene: TRBD1; abundance: .; j_gene: TRBJ2-7; v_gene: TRBV2; CDR3aa: CASRMDRNSYEQYF; CDR3nt: TGTGCCAGCAGGATGGACAGGAACTCCTACGAGCAGTACTTC
d_gene: TRBD2; abundance: .; j_gene: TRBJ2-2; v_gene: TRBV14; CDR3aa: CASSQDIRTSLAGELFF; CDR3nt: TGTGCCAGCAGCCAAGATATTCGGACTAGTTTGGCCGGGGAGCTGTTTTTT
d_gene: TRBD1; abundance: .; j_gene: TRBJ1-1; v_gene: TRBV4-1; CDR3aa: CASSQGENRGEAFF; CDR3nt: TGCGCCAGCAGCCAAGGGGAAAACAGGGGGGAAGCTTTCTTT
d_gene: TRBD2; abundance: once; j_gene: TRBJ2-1; v_gene: TRBV5-4; CDR3aa: CASSNKRGGWDEQFF; CDR3nt: TGTGCCAGCAGCAACAAGCGGGGGGGCTGGGATGAGCAGTTCTTC
d_gene: TRBD1; abundance: .; j_gene: TRBJ1-3; v_gene: TRBV19; CDR3aa: CASLDRVGNTIYF; CDR3nt: TGTGCCAGTCTGGACAGGGTTGGAAACACCATATATTTT
d_gene: .; abundance: .; j_gene: TRBJ2-2; v_gene: TRBV2; CDR3aa: CASSPGGLDTGELFF; CDR3nt: TGTGCCAGCAGCCCCGGGGGGCTTGACACCGGGGAGCTGTTTTTT
d_gene: TRBD2; abundance: .; j_gene: TRBJ2-3; v_gene: TRBV7-9; CDR3aa: CASSLATSGGEQDTQYF; CDR3nt: TGTGCCAGCAGCTTAGCCACTAGCGGGGGGGAACAAGATACGCAGTATTTT
d_gene: .; abundance: .; j_gene: TRBJ1-3; v_gene: TRBV9; CDR3aa: CASSAGTQLVGGNTIYF; CDR3nt: TGTGCCAGCAGCGCCGGGACTCAACTCGTGGGAGGAAACACCATATATTTT
d_gene: .; abundance: .; j_gene: TRBJ1-1; v_gene: TRBV2; CDR3aa: CASSEAPVGTEAFF; CDR3nt: TGTGCCAGCAGTGAAGCCCCGGTTGGTACTGAAGCTTTCTTT
d_gene: TRBD1; abundance: .; j_gene: TRBJ1-4; v_gene: TRBV28; CDR3aa: CASSPATGLFEKLFF; CDR3nt: TGTGCCAGCAGTCCTGCGACAGGGTTGTTTGAAAAACTGTTTTTT
d_gene: .; abundance: .; j_gene: TRBJ2-1; v_gene: TRBV15; CDR3aa: CATSRAADYNEQFF; CDR3nt: TGTGCCACCAGCAGAGCTGCAGACTACAATGAGCAGTTCTTC
d_gene: .; abundance: .; j_gene: TRBJ1-2; v_gene: TRBV10-1; CDR3aa: CASTKTGNNGYTF; CDR3nt: TGCGCCAGTACTAAGACAGGAAATAATGGCTACACCTTC
d_gene: .; abundance: .; j_gene: TRBJ2-3; v_gene: TRBV6-5; CDR3aa: CASSRTGEPTDTQYF; CDR3nt: TGTGCCAGCAGCAGAACCGGGGAGCCCACAGATACGCAGTATTTT
d_gene: .; abundance: .; j_gene: TRBJ1-1; v_gene: TRBV5-5; CDR3aa: CASSTSDTNTEAFF; CDR3nt: TGTGCCAGCAGCACCTCAGACACGAACACTGAAGCTTTCTTT
d_gene: .; abundance: few; j_gene: TRBJ1-6; v_gene: TRBV27; CDR3aa: CASSFASRGSPLHF; CDR3nt: TGTGCCAGCAGTTTTGCCAGCAGAGGTTCACCCCTCCACTTT
d_gene: .; abundance: .; j_gene: TRBJ2-3; v_gene: TRBV5-4; CDR3aa: CASSRDTSTDTQYF; CDR3nt: TGTGCCAGCAGCAGGGACACGAGCACAGATACGCAGTATTTT
d_gene: .; abundance: .; j_gene: TRBJ1-3; v_gene: TRBV7-2; CDR3aa: CASSPGQHSSGNTIYF; CDR3nt: TGTGCCAGCAGCCCAGGACAGCACAGCTCTGGAAACACCATATATTTT
d_gene: .; abundance: .; j_gene: TRBJ1-2; v_gene: TRBV4-1; CDR3aa: CASSPFLGQGMAYGYTF; CDR3nt: TGCGCCAGCAGCCCCTTTTTAGGTCAGGGGATGGCCTATGGCTACACCTTC
d_gene: .; abundance: .; j_gene: TRBJ1-2; v_gene: TRBV6-1; CDR3aa: CASRNPGEGRYGYTF; CDR3nt: TGTGCCAGCAGGAACCCAGGGGAGGGACGCTATGGCTACACCTTC
d_gene: TRBD2; abundance: .; j_gene: TRBJ2-3; v_gene: TRBV19; CDR3aa: CASSRGGSTDTQYF; CDR3nt: TGTGCCAGTAGTCGGGGGGGGAGCACAGATACGCAGTATTTT
d_gene: .; abundance: .; j_gene: TRBJ1-5; v_gene: TRBV6-5; CDR3aa: CASGSRQPQHF; CDR3nt: TGTGCCAGCGGGTCGAGGCAGCCCCAGCATTTT
d_gene: TRBD1; abundance: .; j_gene: TRBJ2-3; v_gene: TRBV5-1; CDR3aa: CASSLNPRGGFSTDTQYF; CDR3nt: TGCGCCAGCAGCTTGAACCCGCGAGGGGGCTTTAGCACAGATACGCAGTATTTT
d_gene: .; abundance: .; j_gene: TRBJ2-1; v_gene: TRBV4-1; CDR3aa: CASSQGSAGSSYNEQFF; CDR3nt: TGCGCCAGCAGCCAAGGGTCGGCGGGGAGCTCCTACAATGAGCAGTTCTTC
d_gene: .; abundance: .; j_gene: TRBJ1-2; v_gene: TRBV11-2; CDR3aa: CASSLARQGPEISF; CDR3nt: TGTGCCAGCAGCTTAGCTCGTCAGGGGCCTGAAATCTCCTTC
d_gene: .; abundance: .; j_gene: TRBJ1-1; v_gene: TRBV9; CDR3aa: CASGEVNTEAFF; CDR3nt: TGTGCCAGCGGGGAGGTGAACACTGAAGCTTTCTTT
d_gene: .; abundance: .; j_gene: TRBJ1-1; v_gene: TRBV18; CDR3aa: CASSPAARDTEAFF; CDR3nt: TGTGCCAGCTCACCCGCTGCCCGGGATACTGAAGCTTTCTTT
d_gene: TRBD2; abundance: .; j_gene: TRBJ2-3; v_gene: TRBV6-6; CDR3aa: CASRRLAGGTDTQYF; CDR3nt: TGTGCCAGCAGACGACTAGCGGGGGGCACAGATACGCAGTATTTT
d_gene: .; abundance: .; j_gene: TRBJ2-5; v_gene: TRBV18; CDR3aa: CASSPFGGLETQYF; CDR3nt: TGTGCCAGCTCACCTTTCGGAGGCCTGGAGACCCAGTACTTC
d_gene: TRBD2; abundance: .; j_gene: TRBJ2-3; v_gene: TRBV19; CDR3aa: CASSSSSGGADTQYF; CDR3nt: TGTGCCAGTAGTAGCTCTAGCGGGGGGGCAGATACGCAGTATTTT
d_gene: .; abundance: .; j_gene: TRBJ1-3; v_gene: TRBV19; CDR3aa: CASSLGIYSGNTIYF; CDR3nt: TGTGCCAGTAGTCTCGGTATCTACTCTGGAAACACCATATATTTT